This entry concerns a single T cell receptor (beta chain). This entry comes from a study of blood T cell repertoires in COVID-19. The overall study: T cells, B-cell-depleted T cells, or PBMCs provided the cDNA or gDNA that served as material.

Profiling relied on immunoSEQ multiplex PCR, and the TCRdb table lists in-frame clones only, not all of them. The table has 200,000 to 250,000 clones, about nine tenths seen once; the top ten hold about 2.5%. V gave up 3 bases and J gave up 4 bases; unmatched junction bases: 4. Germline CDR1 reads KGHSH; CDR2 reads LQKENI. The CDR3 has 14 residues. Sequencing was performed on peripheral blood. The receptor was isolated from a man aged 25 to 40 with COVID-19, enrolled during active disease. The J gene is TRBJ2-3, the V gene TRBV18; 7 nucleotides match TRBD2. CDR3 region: CASSPVAGADTQYF. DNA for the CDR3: TGTGCCAGCTCACCTGTCGCGGGAGCAGATACGCAGTATTTT.